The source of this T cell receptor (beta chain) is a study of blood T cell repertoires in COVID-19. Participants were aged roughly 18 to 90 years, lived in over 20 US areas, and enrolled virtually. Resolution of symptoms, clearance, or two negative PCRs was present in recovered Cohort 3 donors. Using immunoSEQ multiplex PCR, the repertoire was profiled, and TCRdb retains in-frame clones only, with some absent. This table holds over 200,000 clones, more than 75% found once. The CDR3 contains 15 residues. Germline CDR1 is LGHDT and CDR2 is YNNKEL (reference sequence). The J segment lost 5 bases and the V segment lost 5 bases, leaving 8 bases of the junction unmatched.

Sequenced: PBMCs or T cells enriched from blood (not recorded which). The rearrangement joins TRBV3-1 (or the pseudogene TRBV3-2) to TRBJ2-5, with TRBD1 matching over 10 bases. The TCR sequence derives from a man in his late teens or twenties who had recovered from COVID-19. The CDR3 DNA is TGTGCCAGCAGCTCTCCGACAGGGGGCCTGGAGACCCAGTACTTC. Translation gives CASSSPTGGLETQYF.